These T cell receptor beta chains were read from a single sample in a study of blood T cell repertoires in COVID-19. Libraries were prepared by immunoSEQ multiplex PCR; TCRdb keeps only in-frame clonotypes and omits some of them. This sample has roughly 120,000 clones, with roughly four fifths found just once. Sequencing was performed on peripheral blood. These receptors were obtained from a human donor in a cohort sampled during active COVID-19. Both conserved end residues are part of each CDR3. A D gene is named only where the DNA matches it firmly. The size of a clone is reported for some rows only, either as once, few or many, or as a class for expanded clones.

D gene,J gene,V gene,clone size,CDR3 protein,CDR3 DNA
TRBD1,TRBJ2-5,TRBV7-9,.,CASSLGTGETQYF,TGTGCCAGCAGCTTAGGGACAGGCGAGACCCAGTACTTC
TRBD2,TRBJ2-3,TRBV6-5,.,CASSYGAGVTDTQYF,TGTGCCAGCAGTTACGGAGCGGGGGTCACAGATACGCAGTATTTT
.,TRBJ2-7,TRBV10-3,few,CAISDLVSSHYEQYF,TGTGCCATCAGTGATCTTGTCAGTTCCCACTACGAGCAGTACTTC
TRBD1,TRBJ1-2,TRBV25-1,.,CASTQTGEGSGYTF,TGTGCCAGCACCCAGACAGGGGAAGGAAGTGGCTACACCTTC
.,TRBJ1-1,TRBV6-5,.,CASSYRAGDTEAFF,TGTGCCAGCAGTTACAGGGCAGGGGACACTGAAGCTTTCTTT
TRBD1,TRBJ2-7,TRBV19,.,CASSRGQGAASYEQYF,TGTGCCAGTAGTAGAGGACAGGGGGCGGCTTCTTACGAGCAGTACTTC
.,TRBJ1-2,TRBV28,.,CASSLGRSGYTF,TGTGCCAGCAGTTTAGGGAGGTCTGGCTACACCTTC
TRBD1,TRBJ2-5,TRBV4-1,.,CASSRTGQQETQYF,TGCGCCAGCAGCCGGACGGGACAGCAAGAGACCCAGTACTTC
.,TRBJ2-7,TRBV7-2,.,CASSFREFSYEQYF,TGTGCCAGCAGCTTCCGGGAATTCTCCTACGAGCAGTACTTC
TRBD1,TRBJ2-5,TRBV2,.,CASSPRTGQETQYF,TGTGCCAGCAGTCCCCGGACAGGCCAAGAGACCCAGTACTTC
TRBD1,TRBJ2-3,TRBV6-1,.,CASSEVPTGGATDTQYF,TGTGCCAGCAGTGAAGTCCCGACAGGGGGCGCCACAGATACGCAGTATTTT
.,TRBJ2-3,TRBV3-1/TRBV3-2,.,CASSQDIGHSTDTQYF,TGTGCCAGCAGCCAAGATATCGGACACAGCACAGATACGCAGTATTTT
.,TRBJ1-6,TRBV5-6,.,CASNGWGRTNSPLHF,TGTGCCAGCAATGGCTGGGGCAGAACGAATTCACCCCTCCACTTT